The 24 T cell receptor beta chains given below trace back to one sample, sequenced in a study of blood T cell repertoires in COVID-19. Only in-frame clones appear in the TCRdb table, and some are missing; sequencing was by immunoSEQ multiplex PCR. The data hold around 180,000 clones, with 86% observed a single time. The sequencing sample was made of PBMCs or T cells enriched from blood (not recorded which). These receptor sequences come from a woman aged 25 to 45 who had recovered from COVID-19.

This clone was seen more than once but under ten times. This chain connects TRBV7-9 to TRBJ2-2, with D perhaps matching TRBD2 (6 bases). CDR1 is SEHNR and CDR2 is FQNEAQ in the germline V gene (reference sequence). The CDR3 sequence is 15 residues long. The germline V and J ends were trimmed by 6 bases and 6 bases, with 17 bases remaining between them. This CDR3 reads CASSHPERVAGELFF. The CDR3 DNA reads TGTGCCAGCAGTCACCCCGAGCGGGTCGCCGGGGAGCTGTTTTTT.

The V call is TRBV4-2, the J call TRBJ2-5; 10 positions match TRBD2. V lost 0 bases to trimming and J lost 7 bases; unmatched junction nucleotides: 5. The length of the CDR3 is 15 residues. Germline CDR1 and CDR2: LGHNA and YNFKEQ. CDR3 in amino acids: CASSQDPSGRATQYF. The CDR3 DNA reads TGTGCCAGCAGCCAAGATCCCAGCGGGAGGGCGACCCAGTACTTC.

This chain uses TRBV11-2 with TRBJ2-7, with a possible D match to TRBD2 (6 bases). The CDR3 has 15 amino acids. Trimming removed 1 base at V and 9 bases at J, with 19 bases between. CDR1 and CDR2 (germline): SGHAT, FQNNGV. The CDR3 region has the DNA TGTGCCAGCAGCTTAGGTGCGGGACTGGGCCCGCGGCAGTACTTC. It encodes CASSLGAGLGPRQYF. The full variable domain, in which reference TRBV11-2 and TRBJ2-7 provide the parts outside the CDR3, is EAGVAQSPRYKIIEKRQSVAFWCNPISGHATLYWYQQILGQGPKLLIQFQNNGVVDDSQLPKDRFSAERLKGVDSTLKIQPAKLEDSAVYLCASSLGAGLGPRQYFGPGTRLTVT.

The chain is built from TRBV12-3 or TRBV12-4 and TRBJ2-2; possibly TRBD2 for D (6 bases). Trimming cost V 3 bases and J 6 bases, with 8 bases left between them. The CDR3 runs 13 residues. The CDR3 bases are TGTGCCAGCAGTTTCTCGGGGGCCGGGGAGCTGTTTTTT. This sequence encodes CASSFSGAGELFF.

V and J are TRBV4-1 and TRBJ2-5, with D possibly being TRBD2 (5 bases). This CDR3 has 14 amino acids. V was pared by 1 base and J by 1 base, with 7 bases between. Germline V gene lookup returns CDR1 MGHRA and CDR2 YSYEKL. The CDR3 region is CASSQVGVQETQYF. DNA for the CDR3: TGCGCCAGCAGCCAAGTCGGGGTCCAAGAGACCCAGTACTTC.

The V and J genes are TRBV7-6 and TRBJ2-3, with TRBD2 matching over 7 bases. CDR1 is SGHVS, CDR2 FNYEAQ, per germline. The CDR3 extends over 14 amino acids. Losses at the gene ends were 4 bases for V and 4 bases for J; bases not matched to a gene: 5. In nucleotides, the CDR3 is TGTGCCAGCAGCTCCGTAGCGGGTTCAGATACGCAGTATTTT. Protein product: CASSSVAGSDTQYF.

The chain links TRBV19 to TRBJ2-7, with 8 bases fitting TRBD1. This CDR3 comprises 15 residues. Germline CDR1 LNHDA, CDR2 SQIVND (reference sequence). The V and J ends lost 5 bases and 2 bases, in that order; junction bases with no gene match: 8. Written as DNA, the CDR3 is TGTGCCAGTAGTCAAGCCGGGACAGGAACCTACGAGCAGTACTTC. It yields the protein CASSQAGTGTYEQYF. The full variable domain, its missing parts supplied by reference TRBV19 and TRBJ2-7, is DGGITQSPKYLFRKEGQNVTLSCEQNLNHDAMYWYRQDPGQGLRLIYYSQIVNDFQKGDIAEGYSVSREKKESFPLTVTSAQKNPTAFYLCASSQAGTGTYEQYFGPGTRLTVT.

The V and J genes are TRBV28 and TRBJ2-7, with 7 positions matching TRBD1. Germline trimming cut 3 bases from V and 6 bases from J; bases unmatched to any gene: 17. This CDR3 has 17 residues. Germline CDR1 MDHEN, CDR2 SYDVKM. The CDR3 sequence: CASSFGRNRDSLSEQYF. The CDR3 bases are TGTGCCAGCAGTTTCGGGCGCAATAGGGACAGTCTTAGCGAGCAGTACTTC.

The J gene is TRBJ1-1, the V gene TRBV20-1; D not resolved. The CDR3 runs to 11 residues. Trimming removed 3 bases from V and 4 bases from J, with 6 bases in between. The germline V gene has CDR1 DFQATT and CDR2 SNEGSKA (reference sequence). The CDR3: CSASLSTEAFF. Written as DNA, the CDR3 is TGCAGTGCTAGTTTGAGCACTGAAGCTTTCTTT.

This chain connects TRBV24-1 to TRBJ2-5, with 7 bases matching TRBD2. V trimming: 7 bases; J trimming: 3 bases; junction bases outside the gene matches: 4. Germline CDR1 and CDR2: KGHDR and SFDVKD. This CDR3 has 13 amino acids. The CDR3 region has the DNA TGTGCCACCAGAGATGGGGGGGAAGAGACCCAGTACTTC. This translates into CATRDGGEETQYF.

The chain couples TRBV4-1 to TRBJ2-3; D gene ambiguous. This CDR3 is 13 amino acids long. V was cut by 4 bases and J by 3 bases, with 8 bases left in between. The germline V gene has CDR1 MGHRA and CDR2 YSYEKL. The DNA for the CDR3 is TGCGCCAGCAGCCCTCCCCAGACAGATACGCAGTATTTT. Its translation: CASSPPQTDTQYF.

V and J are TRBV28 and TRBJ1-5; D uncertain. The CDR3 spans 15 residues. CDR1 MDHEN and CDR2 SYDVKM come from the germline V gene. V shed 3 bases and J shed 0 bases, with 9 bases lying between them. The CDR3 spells CASSFGGYSNQPQHF. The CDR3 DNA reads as TGTGCCAGCAGTTTTGGAGGTTATAGCAATCAGCCCCAGCATTTT.

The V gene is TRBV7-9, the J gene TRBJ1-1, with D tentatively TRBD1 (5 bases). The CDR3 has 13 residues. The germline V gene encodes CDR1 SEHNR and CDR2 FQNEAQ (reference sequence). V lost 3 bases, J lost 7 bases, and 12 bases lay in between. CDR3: CASSFGGDNEAFF. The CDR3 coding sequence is TGTGCCAGCAGCTTCGGAGGGGATAATGAAGCTTTCTTT.

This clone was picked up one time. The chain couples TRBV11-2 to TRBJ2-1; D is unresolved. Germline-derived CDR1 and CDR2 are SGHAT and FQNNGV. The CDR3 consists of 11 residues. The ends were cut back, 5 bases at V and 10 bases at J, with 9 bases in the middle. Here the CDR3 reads CASSDSWEQFF. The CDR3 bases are TGTGCCAGCAGCGATAGTTGGGAGCAGTTCTTC.

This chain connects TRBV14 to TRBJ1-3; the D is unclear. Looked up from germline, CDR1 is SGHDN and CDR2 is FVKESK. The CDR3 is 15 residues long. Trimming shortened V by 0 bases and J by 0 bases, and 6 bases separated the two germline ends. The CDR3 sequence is CASSQDSTSGNTIYF. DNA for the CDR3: TGTGCCAGCAGCCAAGACTCTACCTCTGGAAACACCATATATTTT.

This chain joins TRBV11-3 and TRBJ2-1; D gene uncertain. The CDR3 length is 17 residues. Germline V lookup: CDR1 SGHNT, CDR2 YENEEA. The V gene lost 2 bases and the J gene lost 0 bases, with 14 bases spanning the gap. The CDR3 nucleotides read TGTGCCAGCAGCTTAACTCGAAAAGCAAGCTCCTACAATGAGCAGTTCTTC. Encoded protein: CASSLTRKASSYNEQFF.

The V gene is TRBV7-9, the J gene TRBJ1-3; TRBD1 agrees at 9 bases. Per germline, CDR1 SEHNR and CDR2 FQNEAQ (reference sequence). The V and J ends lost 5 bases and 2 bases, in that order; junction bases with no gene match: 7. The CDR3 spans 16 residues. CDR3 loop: CASSGPGQGAGNTIYF. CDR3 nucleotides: TGTGCCAGCAGCGGACCGGGACAGGGAGCTGGAAACACCATATATTTT.

In nucleotides, the CDR3 is TGTGCCAGTAGTGATGAGACAGGGGCACCTCAAGAGACCCAGTACTTC. Encoded protein: CASSDETGAPQETQYF. The chain recombines TRBV19 with TRBJ2-5, with TRBD1 matching 8 bases. CDR1 is LNHDA, CDR2 SQIVND, per germline (reference sequence). V lost 5 bases to trimming and J lost 2 bases; unmatched junction nucleotides: 10. CDR3 length equals 16 residues.

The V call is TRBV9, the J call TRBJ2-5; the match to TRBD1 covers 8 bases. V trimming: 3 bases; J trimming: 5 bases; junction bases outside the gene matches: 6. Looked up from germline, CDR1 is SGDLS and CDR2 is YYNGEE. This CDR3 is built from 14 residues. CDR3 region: CASSARQGRETQYF. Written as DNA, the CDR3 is TGTGCCAGCAGCGCGAGACAGGGGAGGGAGACCCAGTACTTC.

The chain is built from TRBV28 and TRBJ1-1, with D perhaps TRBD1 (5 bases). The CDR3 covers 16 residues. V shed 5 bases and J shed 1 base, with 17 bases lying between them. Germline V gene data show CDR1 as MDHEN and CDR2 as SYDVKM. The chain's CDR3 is CASSPHTPDKNTEAFF. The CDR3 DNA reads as TGTGCCAGCAGTCCCCACACCCCGGACAAGAACACTGAAGCTTTCTTT.

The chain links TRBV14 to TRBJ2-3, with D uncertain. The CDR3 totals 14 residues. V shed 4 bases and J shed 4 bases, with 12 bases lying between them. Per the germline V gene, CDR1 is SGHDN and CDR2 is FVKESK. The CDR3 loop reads CASSPGAKPDTQYF. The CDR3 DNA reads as TGTGCCAGCAGCCCCGGAGCGAAGCCAGATACGCAGTATTTT. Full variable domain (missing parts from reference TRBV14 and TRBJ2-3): EAGVTQFPSHSVIEKGQTVTLRCDPISGHDNLYWYRRVMGKEIKFLLHFVKESKQDESGMPNNRFLAERTGGTYSTLKVQPAELEDSGVYFCASSPGAKPDTQYFGPGTRLTVL.

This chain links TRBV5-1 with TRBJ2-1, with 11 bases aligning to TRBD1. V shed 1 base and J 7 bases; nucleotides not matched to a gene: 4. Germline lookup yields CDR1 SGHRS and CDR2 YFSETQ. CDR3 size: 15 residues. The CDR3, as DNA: TGCGCCAGCAGCTTGCTTGGACAGGGGGCGAATGAGCAGTTCTTC. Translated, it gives CASSLLGQGANEQFF.

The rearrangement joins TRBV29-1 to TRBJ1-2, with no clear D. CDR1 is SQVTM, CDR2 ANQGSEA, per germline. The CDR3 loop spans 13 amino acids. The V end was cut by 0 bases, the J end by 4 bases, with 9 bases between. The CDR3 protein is CSVEDRSSYGYTF. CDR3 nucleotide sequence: TGCAGCGTTGAAGATCGGTCAAGCTATGGCTACACCTTC. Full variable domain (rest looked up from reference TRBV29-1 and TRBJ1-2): SAVISQKPSRDICQRGTSLTIQCQVDSQVTMMFWYRQQPGQSLTLIATANQGSEATYESGFVIDKFPISRPNLTFSTLTVSNMSPEDSSIYLCSVEDRSSYGYTFGSGTRLTVV.

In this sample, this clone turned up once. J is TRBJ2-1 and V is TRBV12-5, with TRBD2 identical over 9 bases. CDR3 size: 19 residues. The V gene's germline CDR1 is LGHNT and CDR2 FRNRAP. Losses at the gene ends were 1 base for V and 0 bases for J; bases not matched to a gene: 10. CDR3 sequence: CASGLGLAGGVSSYNEQFF. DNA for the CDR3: TGTGCTAGTGGTTTGGGGCTCGCGGGAGGGGTTAGCTCCTACAATGAGCAGTTCTTC.